This T cell receptor (beta chain) came from a study of control samples from healthy donors and cancer patients. This clone appeared a few times. From germline, CDR1 is MDHEN and CDR2 SYDVKM. Trimming removed 7 bases from V and 6 bases from J, with 10 bases in between. The CDR3 consists of 12 residues. Produced via immunoSEQ multiplex PCR; TCRdb's table is partial and in-frame only. The sample holds about 92,000 clones; roughly four fifths are singletons and the top ten take approximately 9.8%. V gene TRBV28 combines with J gene TRBJ2-1, with D unresolved. This TCR was recovered from a woman aged 55 to 70 in good health. What was sequenced was blood. CDR3 amino acids: CASTPVGNEQFF. As DNA, the CDR3 is TGTGCCAGCACCCCGGTTGGCAATGAGCAGTTCTTC.